A selection of T cell receptor beta chains follows, all from one sample in a study of blood T cell repertoires in COVID-19. TCRdb keeps only in-frame clones here, not all; method: immunoSEQ multiplex PCR. Among about 240,000 clones listed, 65% to 90% were seen once. Material for sequencing was peripheral blood. All receptors derive from a man aged 45 to 65 with COVID-19, enrolled during active disease. Each CDR3 is given with its conserved first and last residue. A D gene is named only where the DNA matches it firmly. Size is stated for part of the rows, as once, few or many counts, or as a class when the clone is expanded.

>-|once|TRBJ2-1|TRBV6-1
CASSEDRARYNEQFF
TGTGCCAGCAGTGAAGACAGGGCGAGATACAATGAGCAGTTCTTC
>TRBD1|-|TRBJ1-6|TRBV30
CAWSRTGTATNSPLHF
TGTGCCTGGAGCAGAACTGGGACAGCGACCAATTCACCCCTCCACTTT
>-|-|TRBJ1-2|TRBV28
CASSFKGALYGYTF
TGTGCCAGCAGTTTTAAGGGAGCGCTATATGGCTACACCTTC
>TRBD2|-|TRBJ2-5|TRBV25-1
CASSGLAGGAETQYF
TGTGCCAGCAGTGGACTAGCGGGTGGGGCAGAGACCCAGTACTTC
>TRBD1|-|TRBJ2-7|TRBV2
CASSEHGQGPYEQYF
TGTGCCAGCAGTGAACATGGACAGGGTCCCTACGAGCAGTACTTC
>TRBD1|few|TRBJ1-2|TRBV4-2
CASSQDWTGYGYTF
TGTGCCAGCAGCCAGGATTGGACAGGCTATGGCTACACCTTC
>-|-|TRBJ2-1|TRBV15
CATSRGQGSYNEQFF
TGTGCCACCAGCAGAGGGCAGGGGAGCTACAATGAGCAGTTCTTC
>-|-|TRBJ2-2|TRBV19
CASKPPGLLGGYTGELFF
TGTGCCAGCAAACCACCCGGCCTCCTGGGGGGTTACACCGGGGAGCTGTTTTTT
>-|-|TRBJ1-1|TRBV5-4
CASSLGTVNTEAFF
TGTGCCAGCAGCTTGGGGACAGTGAACACTGAAGCTTTCTTT
>TRBD2|-|TRBJ2-3|TRBV3-1/TRBV3-2
CASRSSGGLADTQYF
TGTGCCAGCAGATCTAGCGGGGGGCTGGCAGATACGCAGTATTTT